These 10 T cell receptor beta chains originate from one sample sequenced in a study of patients and donors after allogeneic stem cell transplantation. TCRdb re-called the RT-PCR reads with MiXCR, one entry per CDR3 protein. The table records under 170,000 distinct CDR3 sequences, over 30% of them present only once. Material for sequencing was blood, either unsorted or a sorted T cell fraction (not recorded which). These receptor sequences come from a human donor who was either an allogeneic HSCT recipient or a stem cell or donor lymphocyte infusion donor (not recorded which). It is not recorded whose cells these are; they may come from a transplant donor.

CDR3 sequence reads: CASSSPDREDGYTF. Written as DNA, the CDR3 is TGTGCCAGCAGTTCCCCCGACAGGGAGGATGGCTACACCTTC. This sequence joins TRBV27 and TRBJ1-2; 7 positions agree with TRBD1. The germline CDR1 and CDR2 sequences are MNHEY and SMNVEV (reference sequence). The trim removed 4 bases at V and 6 bases at J, leaving 8 bases unmatched. The CDR3 has 14 residues.

The rearrangement links TRBV6-5 to TRBJ2-7; TRBD2 matches 9 bases. CDR1 is MNHEY and CDR2 is SVGAGI in the germline V gene. This CDR3 has 14 amino acids. V lost 6 bases, J lost 4 bases, and 7 bases stayed unmatched. The CDR3 region has the DNA TGTGCCAGCAGGAGCGGGGGGCGATTTTACGAGCAGTACGTC. As protein: CASRSGGRFYEQYV.

The gene calls are TRBV6-2 or TRBV6-3 and TRBJ2-4; possibly TRBD2 for D (5 bases). The CDR3 covers 13 residues. V lost 6 bases and J 4 bases, leaving 10 bases between the germline ends. From germline, CDR1 is MNHEY and CDR2 SVGEGT. CDR3 sequence: CASRRAVKNIQYF. CDR3 DNA: TGTGCCAGCAGGAGGGCCGTAAAAAACATTCAGTACTTC.

This clonotype was detected only a few times. This sequence joins TRBV12-3 or TRBV12-4 and TRBJ2-1; no clear D. This CDR3 contains 11 residues. Trimming took off 1 base at V and 12 bases at J, with 7 bases between the two ends. The CDR3 coding sequence is TGTGCCAGCAGTTTAGGGTTGGGGCAGTTCTTC. This sequence encodes CASSLGLGQFF.

This clonotype has more than one count but fewer than ten. The chain employs TRBV6-5 and TRBJ1-2; 7 bases are shared with TRBD1. With V trimmed by 5 bases and J by 10 bases, 10 bases remained unmatched. The CDR3 loop spans 13 amino acids. CDR1 is MNHEY and CDR2 is SVGAGI in the germline V gene. The DNA of the CDR3 is TGTGCCAGCAGTAAACGACAGGGAAGCGTCTACACCTTC. Amino acid sequence: CASSKRQGSVYTF.

The chain couples TRBV6-1 to TRBJ1-2; a weak D match, TRBD1 (6 bases). This CDR3 comprises 13 residues. Per germline, CDR1 MNHNS and CDR2 SASEGT. Trimming left V 6 bases short and J 0 bases short, with 8 bases between. The CDR3 DNA is TGTGCCAGCAGGACAGGAGCTAACTATGGCTACACCTTC. This gives the protein CASRTGANYGYTF.

This clonotype occurred once. The chain is built from TRBV6-4 and TRBJ2-1, with D possibly being TRBD1 (5 bases). The CDR3 contains 16 residues. Trimming took off 0 bases at V and 1 base at J, with 10 bases between the two ends. Germline CDR1 reads MRHNA; CDR2 reads SNTAGT. The CDR3 DNA reads TGTGCCAGCAGTGACTCGGCTCAGGGTTCCTACAATGAGCAGTTCTTC. This codes for CASSDSAQGSYNEQFF.

This chain connects TRBV12-3 or TRBV12-4 to TRBJ1-2, with 7 bases matching TRBD1. The CDR3 is 13 amino acids. Trimming cost V 4 bases and J 4 bases; bases outside gene matches: 3. DNA for the CDR3: TGTGCCAGCAGTTCCCGGACAGGCTATGGCTACACCTTC. This sequence encodes CASSSRTGYGYTF.

This clonotype was counted a single time. The CDR3 region is CASRIEGNTEAFF. The CDR3 DNA sequence: TGCGCCAGCAGGATTGAGGGAAACACTGAAGCTTTCTTT. The rearrangement links TRBV5-1 to TRBJ1-1; D not certain. CDR1 is SGHRS, CDR2 YFSETQ, per germline. V gave up 5 bases and J gave up 2 bases, with 10 bases separating them. The CDR3 totals 13 residues.

The chain couples TRBV27 to TRBJ2-2, with 11 bases fitting TRBD1. The CDR3 has 15 residues. J was trimmed by 6 bases and V by 4 bases; bases with no gene match: 4. Germline V gene data show CDR1 as MNHEY and CDR2 as SMNVEV (reference sequence). The CDR3 protein is CASSSRDRGSGELFF. The CDR3 DNA reads as TGTGCCAGCAGTTCCCGGGACAGGGGGTCCGGGGAGCTGTTTTTT.